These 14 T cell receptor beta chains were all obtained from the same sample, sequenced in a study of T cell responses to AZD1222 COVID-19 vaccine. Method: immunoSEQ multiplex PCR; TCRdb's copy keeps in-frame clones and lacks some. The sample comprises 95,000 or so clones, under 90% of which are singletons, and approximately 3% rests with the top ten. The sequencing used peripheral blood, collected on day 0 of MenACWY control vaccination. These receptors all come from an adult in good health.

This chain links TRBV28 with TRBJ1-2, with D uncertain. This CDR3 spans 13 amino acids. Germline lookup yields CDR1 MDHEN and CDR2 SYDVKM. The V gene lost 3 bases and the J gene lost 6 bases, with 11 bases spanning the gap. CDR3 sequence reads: CASSFPPGDGYTF. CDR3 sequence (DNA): TGTGCCAGCAGTTTCCCTCCCGGGGATGGCTACACCTTC.

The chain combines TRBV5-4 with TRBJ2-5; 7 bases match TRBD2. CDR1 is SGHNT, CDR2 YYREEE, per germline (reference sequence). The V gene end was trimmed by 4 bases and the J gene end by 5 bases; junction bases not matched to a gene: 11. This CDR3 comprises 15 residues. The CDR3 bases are TGTGCCAGCAGCCCATCGGGGAGGGGTGTGGAGACCCAGTACTTC. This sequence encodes CASSPSGRGVETQYF.

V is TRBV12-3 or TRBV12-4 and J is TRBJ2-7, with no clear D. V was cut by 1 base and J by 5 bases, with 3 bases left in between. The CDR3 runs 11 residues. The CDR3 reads CASSLVNEQYF. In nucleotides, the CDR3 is TGTGCCAGCAGTTTAGTAAACGAGCAGTACTTC.

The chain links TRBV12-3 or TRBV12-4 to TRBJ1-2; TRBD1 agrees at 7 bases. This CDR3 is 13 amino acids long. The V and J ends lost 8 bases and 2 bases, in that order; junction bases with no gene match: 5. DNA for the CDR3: TGTGCCAGCTCTACAGGGGCCAACTATGGCTACACCTTC. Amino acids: CASSTGANYGYTF.

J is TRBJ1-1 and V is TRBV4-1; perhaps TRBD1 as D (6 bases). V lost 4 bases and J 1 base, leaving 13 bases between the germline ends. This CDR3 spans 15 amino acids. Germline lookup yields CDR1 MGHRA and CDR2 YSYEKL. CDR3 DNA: TGCGCCAGCAGCCCCGAGGGGGGCGCGAACACTGAAGCTTTCTTT. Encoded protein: CASSPEGGANTEAFF.

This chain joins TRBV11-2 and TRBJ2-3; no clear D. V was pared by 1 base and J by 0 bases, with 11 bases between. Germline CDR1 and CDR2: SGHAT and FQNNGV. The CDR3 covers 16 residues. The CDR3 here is CASSLANQPSTDTQYF. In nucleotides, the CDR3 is TGTGCCAGCAGCTTAGCCAACCAGCCTAGCACAGATACGCAGTATTTT.

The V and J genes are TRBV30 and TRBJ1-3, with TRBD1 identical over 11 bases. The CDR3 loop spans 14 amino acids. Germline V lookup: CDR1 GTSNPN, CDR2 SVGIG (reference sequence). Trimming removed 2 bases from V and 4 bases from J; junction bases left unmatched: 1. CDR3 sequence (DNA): TGTGCCTGGAGTCGGACAGGGGGCGGAAACACCATATATTTT. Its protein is CAWSRTGGGNTIYF.

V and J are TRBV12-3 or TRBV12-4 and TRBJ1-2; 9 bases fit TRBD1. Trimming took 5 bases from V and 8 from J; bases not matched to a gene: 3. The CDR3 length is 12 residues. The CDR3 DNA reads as TGTGCCAGCAGTCTACAGGGGGCAGGCTACACCTTC. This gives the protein CASSLQGAGYTF.

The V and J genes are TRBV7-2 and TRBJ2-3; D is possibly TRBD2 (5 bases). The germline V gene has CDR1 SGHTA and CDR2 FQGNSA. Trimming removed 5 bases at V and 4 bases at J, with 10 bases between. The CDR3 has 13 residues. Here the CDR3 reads CASSLPGSDTQYF. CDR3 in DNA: TGTGCCAGCAGCCTCCCGGGGTCAGATACGCAGTATTTT.

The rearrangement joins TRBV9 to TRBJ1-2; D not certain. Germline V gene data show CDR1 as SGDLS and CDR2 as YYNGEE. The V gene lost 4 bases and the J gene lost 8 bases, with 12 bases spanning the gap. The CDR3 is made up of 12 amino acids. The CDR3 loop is CASSPSTGGYTF. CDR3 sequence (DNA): TGTGCCAGCAGCCCCTCTACGGGGGGCTACACCTTC.

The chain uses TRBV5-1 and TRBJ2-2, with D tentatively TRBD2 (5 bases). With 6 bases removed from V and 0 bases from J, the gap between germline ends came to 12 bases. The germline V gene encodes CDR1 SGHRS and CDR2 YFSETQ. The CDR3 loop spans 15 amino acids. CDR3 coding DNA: TGCGCCAGCACTAGCAGGCTAACGAACACCGGGGAGCTGTTTTTT. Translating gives CASTSRLTNTGELFF.

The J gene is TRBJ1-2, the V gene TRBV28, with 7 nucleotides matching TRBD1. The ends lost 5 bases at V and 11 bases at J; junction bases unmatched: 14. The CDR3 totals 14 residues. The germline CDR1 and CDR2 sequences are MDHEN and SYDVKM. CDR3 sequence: CASSPQRTGLLYTF. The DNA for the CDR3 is TGTGCCAGCAGTCCGCAGCGGACAGGATTACTATACACCTTC.

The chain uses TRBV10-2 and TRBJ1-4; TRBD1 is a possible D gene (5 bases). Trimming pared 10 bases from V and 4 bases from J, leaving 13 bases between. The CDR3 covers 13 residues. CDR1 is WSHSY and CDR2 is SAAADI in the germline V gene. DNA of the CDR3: TGCGCCACCAAGCGGGGCGTTAATGAAAAACTGTTTTTT. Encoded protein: CATKRGVNEKLFF.

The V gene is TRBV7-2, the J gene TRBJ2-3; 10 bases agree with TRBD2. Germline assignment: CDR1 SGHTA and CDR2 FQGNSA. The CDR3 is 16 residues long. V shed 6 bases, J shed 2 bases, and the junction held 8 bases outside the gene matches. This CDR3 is CASSSRTSGNTDTQYF. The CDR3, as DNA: TGTGCCAGCAGTTCTAGGACTAGCGGAAACACAGATACGCAGTATTTT.